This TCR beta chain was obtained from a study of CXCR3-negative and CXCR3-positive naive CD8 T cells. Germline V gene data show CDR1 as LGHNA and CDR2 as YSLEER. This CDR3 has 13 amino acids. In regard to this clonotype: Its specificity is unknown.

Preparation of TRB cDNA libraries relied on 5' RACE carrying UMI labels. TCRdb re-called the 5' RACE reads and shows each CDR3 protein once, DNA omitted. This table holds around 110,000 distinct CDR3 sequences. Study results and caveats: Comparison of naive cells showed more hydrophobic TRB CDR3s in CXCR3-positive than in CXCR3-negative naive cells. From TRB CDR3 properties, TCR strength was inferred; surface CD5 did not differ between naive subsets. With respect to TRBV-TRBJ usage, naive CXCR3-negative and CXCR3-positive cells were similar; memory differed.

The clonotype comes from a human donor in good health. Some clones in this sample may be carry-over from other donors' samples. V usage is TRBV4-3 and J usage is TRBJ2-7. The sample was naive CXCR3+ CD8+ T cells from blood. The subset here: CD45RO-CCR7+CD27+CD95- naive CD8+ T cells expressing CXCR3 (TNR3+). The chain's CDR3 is CASSDQAYSEQYF.